A selection of T cell receptor beta chains follows, all from one sample in a study of blood T cell repertoires in COVID-19. Libraries were prepared by immunoSEQ multiplex PCR; TCRdb keeps only in-frame clonotypes and omits some of them. The data show about 300,000 clones, around nine tenths seen once. Sample: peripheral blood. The source of these receptors is a woman in her 30s with COVID-19, enrolled during active disease. CDR3s include the opening cysteine and the closing phenylalanine or tryptophan. The D gene is left open where the match is weak. Clone sizes are given selectively: once, few, many, or a class where the clone is expanded.

TRBV30,TRBJ2-5,TRBD2,-,CAWRRGSGVQETQYF,TGTGCCTGGAGAAGAGGTAGCGGGGTACAAGAGACCCAGTACTTC
TRBV6-5,TRBJ2-2,-,-,CASRTTTTGELFF,TGTGCCAGCCGTACTACGACCACCGGGGAGCTGTTTTTT
TRBV6-1,TRBJ2-3,TRBD2,-,CASSVTSGGRTDTQYF,TGTGCCAGCAGTGTGACTAGCGGGGGTCGGACAGATACGCAGTATTTT
TRBV4-2,TRBJ1-5,TRBD1,-,CASSLETGGAGQPQHF,TGTGCCAGCAGCCTCGAGACAGGGGGCGCGGGTCAGCCCCAGCATTTT
TRBV6-5,TRBJ1-5,-,-,CASSAPTVANQPQHF,TGTGCCAGCAGCGCCCCGACTGTGGCCAATCAGCCCCAGCATTTT
TRBV28,TRBJ1-2,TRBD1,-,CASSDPGTGGGYGYTF,TGTGCCAGCAGCGACCCCGGGACAGGGGGCGGCTATGGCTACACCTTC
TRBV4-3,TRBJ2-2,-,-,CASSQTGLSGELFF,TGCGCCAGCAGCCAGACTGGTCTCTCCGGGGAGCTGTTTTTT
TRBV3-1/TRBV3-2,TRBJ2-7,TRBD1,-,CASSHRDSSYEQYF,TGTGCCAGCAGCCACCGGGACAGCTCCTACGAGCAGTACTTC
TRBV5-4,TRBJ1-2,-,-,CASSLGPGDRGYTF,TGTGCCAGCAGCTTGGGCCCCGGGGATCGTGGCTACACCTTC
TRBV7-3,TRBJ1-1,-,few,CASSPGHPSKNTEAFF,TGTGCCAGCAGCCCGGGACACCCAAGTAAAAACACTGAAGCTTTCTTT
TRBV19,TRBJ2-5,TRBD2,-,CASSFAGGEETQYF,TGTGCCAGTAGCTTTGCGGGGGGGGAAGAGACCCAGTACTTC
TRBV27,TRBJ1-2,-,-,CASSLGKGEGYGYTF,TGTGCCAGCAGTTTAGGGAAAGGGGAAGGATATGGCTACACCTTC
TRBV25-1,TRBJ2-1,-,-,CASSVRQNNEQFF,TGTGCCAGCAGTGTCCGACAGAACAATGAGCAGTTCTTC
TRBV15,TRBJ1-1,-,once,CAAQGYGNTEAFF,TGTGCCGCACAGGGATACGGGAACACTGAAGCTTTCTTT
TRBV7-6,TRBJ2-3,TRBD2,-,CASSLFSGTSGGAGTDTQYF,TGTGCCAGCAGCTTATTCTCGGGGACTAGCGGGGGGGCGGGCACAGATACGCAGTATTTT
TRBV5-4,TRBJ1-4,-,-,CASSSRGNEKLFF,TGTGCCAGCAGCTCCCGGGGTAATGAAAAACTGTTTTTT
TRBV9,TRBJ2-5,-,-,CASSPLGLRGETQYF,TGTGCCAGCAGCCCATTAGGACTTCGGGGAGAGACCCAGTACTTC